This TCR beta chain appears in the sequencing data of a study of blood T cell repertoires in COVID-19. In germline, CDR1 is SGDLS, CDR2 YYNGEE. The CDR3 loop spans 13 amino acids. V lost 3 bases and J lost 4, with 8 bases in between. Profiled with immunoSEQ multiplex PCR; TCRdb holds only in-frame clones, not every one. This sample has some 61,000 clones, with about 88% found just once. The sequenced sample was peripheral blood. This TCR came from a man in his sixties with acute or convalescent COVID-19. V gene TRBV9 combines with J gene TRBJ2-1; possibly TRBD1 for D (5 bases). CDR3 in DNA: TGTGCCAGCAGCGCCCCAGGGTACAATGAGCAGTTCTTC. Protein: CASSAPGYNEQFF. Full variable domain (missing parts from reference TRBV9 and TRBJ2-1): DSGVTQTPKHLITATGQRVTLRCSPRSGDLSVYWYQQSLDQGLQFLIQYYNGEERAKGNILERFSAQQFPDLHSELNLSSLELGDSALYFCASSAPGYNEQFFGPGTRLTVL.